This section outlines one TCR beta chain sequence together with its context. This clone occurred once. Its antigen is still unknown. Base qualities are missing; no much larger clone stands one base away. Via the germline V gene (reference sequence), CDR1 is SEHNR and CDR2 FQNEAQ. The V and J ends are trimmed by 6 bases and 10 bases, leaving 19 bases between them. Spanning cysteine to phenylalanine, the CDR3 consists of 15 amino acids. Here the CDR3 DNA is all that survives: 45 bases in frame from base 1. Library generation was performed with the immunoSEQ multiplex PCR assay. TCRdb holds this immuneACCESS table with in-frame rearrangements only. Some clones are missing; in checked studies, unresolved V genes explain under half, and the rest has no known cause. Counted in this sample were approximately 37,000 clones; around 75% of them appeared once. The top ten clonotypes cover 8.5% to 10% of the sample.

In this study, focal radiation therapy paired with CTLA-4 blockade (ipilimumab) was tested in patients who had chemo-refractory metastatic non-small-cell lung cancer. This specimen comes from a study of radiotherapy plus CTLA-4 blockade in lung cancer listed by TCRdb under 2018. In terms of the full investigation: Among the enrolled patients, about 19% had an objective response, and 31% reached disease control. Overall results and qualifications from the work: Early dynamic changes in blood T cell clones, together with increased serum interferon-beta after radiation, were reported as the strongest predictors of response. After treatment with radiotherapy and ipilimumab, TCR clones that came from tumors expanded in the peripheral blood.

The clonotype originates from a human donor with non-small cell lung cancer who had stable disease on radiotherapy plus ipilimumab. The material was peripheral blood, obtained from a patient treated with radiotherapy plus ipilimumab. Recombination linked TRBV7-9 to TRBJ1-6; D gene: possibly TRBD1, on 5 matching bases. The sequenced DNA: TGTGCCAGCAGTTTCCGGGGGGACGACGTATCACCCCTCCACTTT. Its product reads: CASSFRGDDVSPLHF.